This T cell receptor (beta chain) was sequenced during a study of OX40 agonist ivuxolimab in advanced cancers. Worth noting for this clone: As yet, its antigen is unknown.

Study findings and constraints: Fewer expanded clones were found on average in CD4+ than in CD8+ T cells.

TCRdb's table, derived via immunoSEQ multiplex PCR, lists solely in-frame clones and lacks some. The sample has 60,000 to 95,000 clones, more than 75% seen once. In germline, CDR1 is LNHDA, CDR2 SQIVND (reference sequence). The CDR3 totals 14 residues. V shed 8 bases and J shed 2 bases, with 15 bases lying between them. The sample here was CD4+ or CD8+ T cells sorted from blood, taken in a trial of the OX40 agonist ivuxolimab. The V and J genes are TRBV19 and TRBJ1-1; D is possibly TRBD1 (6 bases). The receptor comes from an adult with an advanced solid tumor such as melanoma, head and neck, liver or kidney cancer. As DNA, the CDR3 is TGTGCCAGTCAGACAGGATTCTTTAACACTGAAGCTTTCTTT. This encodes CASQTGFFNTEAFF.